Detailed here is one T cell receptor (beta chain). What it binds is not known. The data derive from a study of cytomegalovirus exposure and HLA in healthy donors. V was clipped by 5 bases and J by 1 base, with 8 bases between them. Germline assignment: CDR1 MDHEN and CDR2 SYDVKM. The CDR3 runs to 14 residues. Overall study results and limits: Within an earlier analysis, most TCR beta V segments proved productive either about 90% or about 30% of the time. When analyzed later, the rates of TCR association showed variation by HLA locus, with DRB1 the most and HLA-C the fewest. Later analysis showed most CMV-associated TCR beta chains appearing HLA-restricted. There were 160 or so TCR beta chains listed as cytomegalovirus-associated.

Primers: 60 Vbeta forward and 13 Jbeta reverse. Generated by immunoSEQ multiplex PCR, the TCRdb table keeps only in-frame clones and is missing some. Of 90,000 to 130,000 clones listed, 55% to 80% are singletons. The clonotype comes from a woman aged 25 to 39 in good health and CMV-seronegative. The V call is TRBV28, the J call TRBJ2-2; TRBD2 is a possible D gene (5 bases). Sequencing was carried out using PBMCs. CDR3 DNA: TGTGCCAGCAGTCCGGACTGGAACACCGGGGAGCTGTTTTTT. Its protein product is CASSPDWNTGELFF. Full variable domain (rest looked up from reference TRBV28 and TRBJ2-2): DVKVTQSSRYLVKRTGEKVFLECVQDMDHENMFWYRQDPGLGLRLIYFSYDVKMKEKGDIPEGYSVSREKKERFSLILESASTNQTSMYLCASSPDWNTGELFFGEGSRLTVL.